Reported below is one TCR beta chain. This specimen comes from a study of blood T cell repertoires in COVID-19. About the research overall: The United States, Italy and Spain were the sources of the acute and convalescent COVID-19 samples.

Trimming pared 2 bases from V and 7 bases from J, leaving 4 bases between. CDR3 length equals 11 residues. Germline CDR1 is SGHRS and CDR2 is YFSETQ. Living in about two dozen US areas, the participants were between about 18 and 90 years of age. The data were produced by immunoSEQ multiplex PCR, yet TCRdb's version contains in-frame clones alone and is incomplete. Of 250,000 to 300,000 clones in the sample, roughly nine tenths were seen once. The chain carries TRBV5-1 and TRBJ2-1; D is unclear. Sequenced: PBMCs or T cells enriched from blood (not recorded which). The TCR originated in a woman aged 60-75 years who had recovered from COVID-19. CDR3 sequence (DNA): TGCGCCAGCAGCTTCGTAAATGAGCAGTTCTTC. Its protein product is CASSFVNEQFF.